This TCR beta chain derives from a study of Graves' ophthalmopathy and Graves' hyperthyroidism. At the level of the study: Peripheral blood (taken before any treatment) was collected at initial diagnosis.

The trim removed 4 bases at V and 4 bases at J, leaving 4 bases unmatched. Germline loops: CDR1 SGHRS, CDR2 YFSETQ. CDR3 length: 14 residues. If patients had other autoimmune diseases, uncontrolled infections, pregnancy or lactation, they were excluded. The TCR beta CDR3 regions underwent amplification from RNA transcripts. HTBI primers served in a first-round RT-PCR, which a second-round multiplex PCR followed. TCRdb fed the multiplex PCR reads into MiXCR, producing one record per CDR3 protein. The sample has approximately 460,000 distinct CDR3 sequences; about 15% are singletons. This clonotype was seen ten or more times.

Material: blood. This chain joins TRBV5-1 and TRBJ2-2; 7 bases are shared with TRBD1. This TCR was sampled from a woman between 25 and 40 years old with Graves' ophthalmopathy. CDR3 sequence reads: CASSDTGVTGELFF. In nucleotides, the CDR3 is TGCGCCAGCAGCGATACAGGGGTCACCGGGGAGCTGTTTTTT. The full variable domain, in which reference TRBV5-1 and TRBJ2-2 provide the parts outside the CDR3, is KAGVTQTPRYLIKTRGQQVTLSCSPISGHRSVSWYQQTPGQGLQFLFEYFSETQRNKGNFPGRFSGRQFSNSRSEMNVSTLELGDSALYLCASSDTGVTGELFFGEGSRLTVL.